This T cell receptor beta chain was obtained from a study of metastatic and nonmetastatic thyroid tumors. The overall study: From malignant and benign thyroid patients, repertoires in blood and in tumor or nodule tissue were compared. Study findings and constraints: In blood and tumor, TCR beta diversity was reportedly significantly higher in malignant thyroid tumors than in benign nodules.

In germline, CDR1 is SGHTA, CDR2 FQGNSA. CDR3 length: 15 amino acids. V was cut by 3 bases and J by 7 bases, with 18 bases left in between. The table lists this clone with many counts. The antigen is not known. Not a single patient had been given any form of treatment at any point before undergoing thyroid surgery. Original methodology: Between-group CDR3 differences, defined by clinicopathological status, yielded a distant-metastasis classifier for papillary thyroid cancer. TCRdb called clones again from the PCR reads with MiXCR. The V and J calls were determined by TCRdb, not by the authors. The sample carries around 34,000 clones, around 23% recorded once.

What was sequenced was tumor tissue. V gene TRBV7-2 combines with J gene TRBJ1-2; tentatively, D is TRBD1 (5 bases). The clonotype originates from a male donor with papillary thyroid cancer or a benign thyroid nodule (not recorded which). Some clones in this sample may be carry-over from other donors' samples. CDR3 amino acids: CASSFGGRWGSGYTF. Written as DNA, the CDR3 is TGTGCCAGCAGCTTCGGTGGCAGGTGGGGGAGTGGCTACACCTTC.